This TCR beta chain was sequenced for a study of CD8 T cells in ankylosing spondylitis. Findings and limits, study-wide: Reports of some motif variants in reactive arthritis synovial fluid and blood predate this one. Disease-linked clones bore a CD8+ phenotype, appearing relatively rarely in peripheral blood. Disease-associated clones were reportedly significantly overrepresented in matched ankylosing spondylitis synovial fluid.

Germline trimming cut 4 bases from V and 6 bases from J; bases unmatched to any gene: 11. CDR1 and CDR2 (germline): LGHDT, YNNKEL (reference sequence). CDR3 length equals 15 residues. Libraries of TCR beta came from quantitative 5'-RACE with molecular barcodes. TCRdb re-called the 5' RACE reads with MiXCR, one entry per CDR3 protein. The sample comprises 200,000 to 300,000 distinct CDR3 sequences, about 9.1% of which are singletons, and about 6.8% rests with the top ten. This clonotype was seen only a few times. The target antigen is unknown. The J gene is TRBJ2-7, the V gene TRBV3-1; 8 nucleotides agree with TRBD1. The sequence was collected from a male donor with ankylosing spondylitis or in good health (not recorded which). The specimen was blood, either unsorted or a sorted T cell fraction (not recorded which). CDR3 amino acids: CASSRLSQGASEQYF. The CDR3 bases are TGTGCCAGCAGCCGCCTTAGTCAGGGGGCGAGCGAGCAGTACTTC.